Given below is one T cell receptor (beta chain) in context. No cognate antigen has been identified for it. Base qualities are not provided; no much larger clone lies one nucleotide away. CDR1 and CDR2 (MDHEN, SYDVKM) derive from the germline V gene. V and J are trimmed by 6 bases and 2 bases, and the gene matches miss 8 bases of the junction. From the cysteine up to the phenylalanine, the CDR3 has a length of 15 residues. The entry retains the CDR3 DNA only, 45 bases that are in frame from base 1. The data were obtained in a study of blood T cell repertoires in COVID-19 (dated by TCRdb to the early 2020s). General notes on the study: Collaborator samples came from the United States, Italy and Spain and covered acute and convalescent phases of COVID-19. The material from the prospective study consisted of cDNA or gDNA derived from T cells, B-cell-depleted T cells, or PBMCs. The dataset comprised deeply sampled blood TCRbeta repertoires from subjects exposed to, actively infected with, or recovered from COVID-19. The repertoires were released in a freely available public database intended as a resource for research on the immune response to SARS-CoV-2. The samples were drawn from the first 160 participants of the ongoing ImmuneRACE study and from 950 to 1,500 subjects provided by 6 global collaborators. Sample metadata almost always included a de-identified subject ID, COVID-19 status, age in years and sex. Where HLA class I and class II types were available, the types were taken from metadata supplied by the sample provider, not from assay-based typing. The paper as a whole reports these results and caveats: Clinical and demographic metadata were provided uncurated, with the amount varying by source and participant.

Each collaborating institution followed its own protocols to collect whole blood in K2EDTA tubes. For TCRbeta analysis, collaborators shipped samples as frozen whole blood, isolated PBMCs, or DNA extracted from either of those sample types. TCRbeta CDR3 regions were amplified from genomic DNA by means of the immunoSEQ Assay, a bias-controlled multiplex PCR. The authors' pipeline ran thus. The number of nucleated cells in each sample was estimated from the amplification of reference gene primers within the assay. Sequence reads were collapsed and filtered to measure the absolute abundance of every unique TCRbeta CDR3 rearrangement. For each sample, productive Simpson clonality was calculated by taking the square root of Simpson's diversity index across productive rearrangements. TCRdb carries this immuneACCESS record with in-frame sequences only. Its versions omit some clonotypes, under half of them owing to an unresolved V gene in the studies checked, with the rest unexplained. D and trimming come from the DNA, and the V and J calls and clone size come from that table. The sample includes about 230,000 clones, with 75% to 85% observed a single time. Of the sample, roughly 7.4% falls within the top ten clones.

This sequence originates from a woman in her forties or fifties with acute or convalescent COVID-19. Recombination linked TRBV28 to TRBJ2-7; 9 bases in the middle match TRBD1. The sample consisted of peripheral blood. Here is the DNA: TGTGCCAGCAGGGGGGCCGGGACAGGGACCTACGAGCAGTACTTC. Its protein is CASRGAGTGTYEQYF. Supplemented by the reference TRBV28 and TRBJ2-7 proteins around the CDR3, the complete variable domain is DVKVTQSSRYLVKRTGEKVFLECVQDMDHENMFWYRQDPGLGLRLIYFSYDVKMKEKGDIPEGYSVSREKKERFSLILESASTNQTSMYLCASRGAGTGTYEQYFGPGTRLTVT.